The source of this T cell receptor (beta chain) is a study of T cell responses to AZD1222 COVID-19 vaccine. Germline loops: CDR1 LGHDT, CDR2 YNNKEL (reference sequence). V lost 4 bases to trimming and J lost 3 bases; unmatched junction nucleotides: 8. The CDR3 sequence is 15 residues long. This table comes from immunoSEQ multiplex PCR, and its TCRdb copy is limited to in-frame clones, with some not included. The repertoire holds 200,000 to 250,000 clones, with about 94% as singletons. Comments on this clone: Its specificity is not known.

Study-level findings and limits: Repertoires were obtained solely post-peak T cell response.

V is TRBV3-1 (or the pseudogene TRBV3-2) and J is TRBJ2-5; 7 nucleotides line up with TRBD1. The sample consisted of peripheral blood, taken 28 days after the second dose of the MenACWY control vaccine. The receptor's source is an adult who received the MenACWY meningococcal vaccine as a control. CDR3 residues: CASSRRDRVEETQYF. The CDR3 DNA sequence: TGTGCCAGCAGCCGACGAGACAGGGTCGAAGAGACCCAGTACTTC.